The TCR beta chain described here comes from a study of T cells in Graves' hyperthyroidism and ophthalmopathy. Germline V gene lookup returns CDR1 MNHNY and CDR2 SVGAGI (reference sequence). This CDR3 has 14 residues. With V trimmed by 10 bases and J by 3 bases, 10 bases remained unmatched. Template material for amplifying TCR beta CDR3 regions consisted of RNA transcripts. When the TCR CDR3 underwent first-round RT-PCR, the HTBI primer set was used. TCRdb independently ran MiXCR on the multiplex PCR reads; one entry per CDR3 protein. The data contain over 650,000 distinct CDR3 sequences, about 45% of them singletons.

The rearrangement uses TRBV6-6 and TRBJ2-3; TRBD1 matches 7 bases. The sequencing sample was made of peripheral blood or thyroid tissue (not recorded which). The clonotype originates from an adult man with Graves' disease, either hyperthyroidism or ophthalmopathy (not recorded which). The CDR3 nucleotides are TGTGCCATCAGCGACAGGGTTTCGACAGATACGCAGTATTTT. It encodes CAISDRVSTDTQYF.